The 21 T cell receptor beta chains below all came from one sample that was sequenced in a study of circulating and synovial CD4+ cells in juvenile arthritis. Assay: immunoSEQ multiplex PCR; the TCRdb copy retains only in-frame clones and omits some. The sample yields some 15,000 clones, about 93% seen once. Specimen: CD4+ T cells from blood. The source of these receptors is a human donor with juvenile idiopathic arthritis.

This clone was counted a single time. This chain joins TRBV6-5 and TRBJ2-1; the match to TRBD2 covers 7 bases. The CDR3 is 13 residues long. CDR1 and CDR2 from the germline V gene are MNHEY and SVGAGI. Trimming removed 8 bases from V and 7 bases from J; junction bases left unmatched: 8. The CDR3 region is CASWAGVGNEQFF. Here the CDR3 DNA reads TGTGCCAGCTGGGCGGGGGTAGGGAATGAGCAGTTCTTC.

V and J are TRBV9 and TRBJ2-7, with D possibly being TRBD2 (7 bases). Trimming shortened V by 3 bases and J by 5 bases, and 18 bases separated the two germline ends. The CDR3 sequence is 15 residues long. CDR1 SGDLS and CDR2 YYNGEE come from the germline V gene. For the CDR3, the DNA is TGTGCCAGCAGCGGGGGAGGGAGGGGGTCCAACGAGCAGTACTTC. Translation gives CASSGGGRGSNEQYF.

The rearrangement uses TRBV2 and TRBJ1-1, with D possibly matching TRBD1 (6 bases). The CDR3 length is 13 residues. Germline assignment: CDR1 SNHLY and CDR2 FYNNEI. The germline V and J ends were trimmed by 7 bases and 3 bases, with 12 bases remaining between them. The CDR3 here is CASKQGRDTEAFF. As DNA, the CDR3 is TGTGCCAGCAAACAGGGACGGGACACTGAAGCTTTCTTT.

The chain has TRBV30 and TRBJ2-1; 9 bases line up with TRBD2. This CDR3 contains 22 residues. CDR1 is GTSNPN, CDR2 SVGIG, per germline (reference sequence). With V trimmed by 2 bases and J by 4 bases, 27 bases remained unmatched. The CDR3, as DNA: TGTGCCTGGAGTAGCTTTGTTCCTGGGGGAAATAGCGGGAGAGAAGCATACAATGAGCAGTTCTTC. As protein: CAWSSFVPGGNSGREAYNEQFF.

This chain joins TRBV19 and TRBJ1-5, with D unclear. Germline CDR1 LNHDA, CDR2 SQIVND (reference sequence). CDR3 length: 14 residues. V lost 2 bases, J lost 1 base, and 6 bases lay in between. The CDR3 protein is CASSIWRSNQPQHF. CDR3 nucleotides: TGTGCCAGTAGTATATGGAGGAGCAATCAGCCCCAGCATTTT.

As DNA, the CDR3 is TGCGCCAGCAGCTTCACCTGGGGGGGGCAAGAGACCCAGTACTTC. Protein sequence: CASSFTWGGQETQYF. The chain has TRBV5-1 and TRBJ2-5, with TRBD2 matching 7 bases. Trimming removed 2 bases from V and 2 bases from J; junction bases left unmatched: 6. Germline CDR1 reads SGHRS; CDR2 reads YFSETQ. CDR3 size: 15 residues.

This chain joins TRBV18 and TRBJ2-1; 8 nucleotides align to TRBD2. The ends lost 3 bases at V and 15 bases at J; junction bases unmatched: 10. Germline V gives CDR1 KGHSH, CDR2 LQKENI. This CDR3 region has 13 residues. Here the CDR3 reads CASSPSLERETFF. The CDR3 DNA reads TGTGCCAGCTCACCCTCGCTGGAGCGGGAGACGTTCTTC.

The gene calls are TRBV5-1 and TRBJ2-7; 7 bases agree with TRBD1. The trim removed 0 bases at V and 1 base at J, leaving 4 bases unmatched. Looked up from germline, CDR1 is SGHRS and CDR2 is YFSETQ. The CDR3 has 15 amino acids. For the CDR3, the DNA is TGCGCCAGCAGCTTGGCCGTGGACAGGTCCTACGAGCAGTACTTC. It is translated as CASSLAVDRSYEQYF.

V is TRBV4-2 and J is TRBJ2-5; D uncertain. The CDR3 runs 14 residues. V gave up 0 bases and J gave up 4 bases, with 9 bases separating them. CDR1 and CDR2 (germline): LGHNA, YNFKEQ. The CDR3 reads CASSQDQMLETQYF. The CDR3 nucleotides are TGTGCCAGCAGCCAAGACCAAATGTTAGAGACCCAGTACTTC.

This clone was seen only once. The chain couples TRBV15 to TRBJ2-3; 9 bases agree with TRBD1. Germline V lookup: CDR1 LNHNV, CDR2 YYDKDF (reference sequence). V trimming: 2 bases; J trimming: 5 bases; junction bases outside the gene matches: 8. This CDR3 region has 16 residues. The DNA for the CDR3 is TGTGCCACCAGCAGATTGGGACAGGGAGGAGAAGATACGCAGTATTTT. Residues: CATSRLGQGGEDTQYF.

This chain uses TRBV18 with TRBJ1-5, with TRBD1 as a possible D gene (6 bases). Trimming cost V 3 bases and J 9 bases, with 15 bases left between them. The CDR3 totals 14 residues. The germline CDR1 and CDR2 sequences are KGHSH and LQKENI. The CDR3 sequence is CASSPRSGTRPQHF. CDR3 coding DNA: TGTGCCAGCTCACCGAGATCTGGGACAAGGCCCCAGCATTTT.

In its sample, this clone was seen a few times. V is TRBV15 and J is TRBJ2-4, with 9 bases aligning to TRBD2. V trimming: 0 bases; J trimming: 3 bases; junction bases outside the gene matches: 15. Germline-derived CDR1 and CDR2 are LNHNV and YYDKDF (reference sequence). There are 20 residues in the CDR3. The CDR3 spells CATSRDRAGGDPLVKNIQYF. The CDR3 DNA is TGTGCCACCAGCAGAGATCGCGCGGGAGGGGACCCCCTGGTCAAAAACATTCAGTACTTC.

The chain has TRBV11-3 and TRBJ1-4, with 7 bases matching TRBD1. J was trimmed by 8 bases and V by 5 bases; bases with no gene match: 11. Germline lookup yields CDR1 SGHNT and CDR2 YENEEA. The CDR3 covers 15 residues. CDR3 DNA: TGTGCCAGCAGCGAAGTAGACAGGGCGGGCGAAAAACTGTTTTTT. This sequence encodes CASSEVDRAGEKLFF.

V and J are TRBV4-3 and TRBJ2-3; 13 positions agree with TRBD2. Germline V lookup: CDR1 LGHNA, CDR2 YSLEER. The trim removed 4 bases at V and 4 bases at J, leaving 5 bases unmatched. The CDR3 is 16 residues long. Here the CDR3 reads CASSRRLAGGPDTQYF. The CDR3 coding sequence is TGCGCCAGCAGCCGAAGACTAGCGGGAGGTCCAGATACGCAGTATTTT.

This clone was counted between two and nine times. This rearrangement joins TRBV18 to TRBJ2-1; D is undetermined. Per the germline V gene, CDR1 is KGHSH and CDR2 is LQKENI. V was trimmed by 3 bases and J by 7 bases, leaving 13 bases between them. This CDR3 region has 14 residues. The CDR3 protein is CASSPKSPSNEQFF. DNA for the CDR3: TGTGCCAGCTCACCCAAGAGCCCCTCGAATGAGCAGTTCTTC.

Written as DNA, the CDR3 is TGTGCCATCATGGGACTAGCGTCGAACACCGGGGAGCTGTTTTTT. Translating gives CAIMGLASNTGELFF. The gene calls are TRBV10-3 and TRBJ2-2, with TRBD2 identical over 10 bases. The CDR3 extends over 15 amino acids. The germline V gene has CDR1 ENHRY and CDR2 SYGVKD. Unmatched junction bases numbered 2, after V lost 7 bases and J lost 0 bases.

V and J are TRBV6-5 and TRBJ1-1; no clear D gene. The CDR3 is 13 residues long. The germline gives CDR1 MNHEY, CDR2 SVGAGI. Trimming shortened V by 4 bases and J by 0 bases, and 6 bases separated the two germline ends. The CDR3 here is CASSSTVNTEAFF. The CDR3 DNA follows: TGTGCCAGCAGTTCCACAGTGAACACTGAAGCTTTCTTT.

This sequence joins TRBV2 and TRBJ1-4; tentatively, D is TRBD1 (6 bases). Germline lookup yields CDR1 SNHLY and CDR2 FYNNEI. CDR3 size: 14 residues. Trimming left V 6 bases short and J 7 bases short, with 15 bases between. The CDR3 DNA follows: TGTGCCAGCAGACAGGGCGGGGGGGTTGAAAAACTGTTTTTT. This codes for CASRQGGGVEKLFF.

The V call is TRBV18, the J call TRBJ2-5, with 8 nucleotides matching TRBD1. The DNA matches TRBJ2-7 better at its end, which makes the J call doubtful. The CDR3 runs to 16 residues. Germline V CDR1 and CDR2: KGHSH, LQKENI. In DNA, the CDR3 is TGTGCCAGCTCACCGATGGGGACAGGCAGCCTCTACGAGCAGTACTTC. This sequence encodes CASSPMGTGSLYEQYF.

The chain has TRBV5-6 and TRBJ2-5, with TRBD1 as a possible D gene (5 bases). CDR1 and CDR2 (germline): SGHDT, YYEEEE. This CDR3 is 16 amino acids long. Between the trimmed V and J ends, which lost 0 bases and 2 bases, there was a span of 14 bases. The CDR3 here is CASSLVWAGRQETQYF. The CDR3 nucleotides read TGTGCCAGCAGCTTGGTTTGGGCAGGGCGGCAAGAGACCCAGTACTTC. The full variable domain, completed using reference TRBV5-6 and TRBJ2-5, is DAGVTQSPTHLIKTRGQQVTLRCSPKSGHDTVSWYQQALGQGPQFIFQYYEEEERQRGNFPDRFSGHQFPNYSSELNVNALLLGDSALYLCASSLVWAGRQETQYFGPGTRLLVL.

The chain is built from TRBV7-2 and TRBJ2-1, with TRBD2 matching 8 bases. CDR3 length equals 18 residues. J lost 3 bases, V lost 4 bases, and 14 bases had no gene match. CDR1 is SGHTA, CDR2 FQGNSA, per germline. The chain's CDR3 is CASSSPLAGGTHYNEQFF. The DNA for the CDR3 is TGTGCCAGCAGCTCCCCCCTGGCGGGGGGTACCCACTACAATGAGCAGTTCTTC.